This entry lists 22 T cell receptor beta chains sequenced from one sample in a study of blood T cell repertoires in COVID-19. TCRdb keeps only in-frame clones here, not all; method: immunoSEQ multiplex PCR. Of around 70,000 clones in the sample, 84% were seen once. Specimen: peripheral blood. Receptors were obtained from a man between 65 and 85 years old with acute or convalescent COVID-19.

The table lists this clone with a few counts. The gene calls are TRBV4-3 and TRBJ2-5; 7 nucleotides match TRBD2. From germline, CDR1 is LGHNA and CDR2 YSLEER. The CDR3 has 17 residues. With V trimmed by 1 base and J by 2 bases, 10 bases remained unmatched. The CDR3 region is CASSQGGWGGAQETQYF. CDR3 sequence (DNA): TGCGCCAGCAGCCAAGGGGGTTGGGGGGGAGCACAAGAGACCCAGTACTTC.

There are a few counts of this clone. The V and J genes are TRBV30 and TRBJ2-7, with D maybe TRBD1 (6 bases). There are 13 residues in the CDR3. V dropped 7 bases and J dropped 0 bases, with 13 bases sitting between them. The germline CDR1 and CDR2 sequences are GTSNPN and SVGIG (reference sequence). The CDR3 spells CAYLTGISYEQYF. CDR3 bases: TGTGCCTACCTTACAGGGATCTCCTACGAGCAGTACTTC.

The CDR3, as DNA: TGTGCCAGCAGTGGGTTAGCGGGAACAACCCGGCAGTTCTTC. This translates into CASSGLAGTTRQFF. The chain employs TRBV2 and TRBJ2-1; the match to TRBD2 covers 8 bases. This CDR3 has 14 residues. V dropped 4 bases and J dropped 12; count of bases not matched to a gene: 11. CDR1 SNHLY and CDR2 FYNNEI come from the germline V gene. The full variable domain, rest sourced from reference TRBV2 and TRBJ2-1, is EPEVTQTPSHQVTQMGQEVILRCVPISNHLYFYWYRQILGQKVEFLVSFYNNEISEKSEIFDDQFSVERPDGSNFTLKIRSTKLEDSAMYFCASSGLAGTTRQFFGPGTRLTVL.

The chain carries TRBV3-1 (or the pseudogene TRBV3-2) and TRBJ2-3, with D unresolved. Germline lookup yields CDR1 LGHDT and CDR2 YNNKEL (reference sequence). Deletions cut 2 bases from V and 0 bases from J, with 6 bases between. There are 14 residues in the CDR3. The DNA of the CDR3 is TGTGCCAGCAGCCAATACGGGAGCACAGATACGCAGTATTTT. It specifies CASSQYGSTDTQYF.

The chain couples TRBV9 to TRBJ2-1; weak D call: TRBD1 (5 bases). Germline V gene data show CDR1 as SGDLS and CDR2 as YYNGEE. Trimming stripped 0 bases from V and 5 bases from J, with 12 bases between. The CDR3 runs to 15 residues. CDR3 residues: CASSVVGDSHNEQFF. For the CDR3, the DNA is TGTGCCAGCAGCGTAGTCGGCGACAGCCACAATGAGCAGTTCTTC.

This rearrangement joins TRBV3-1 (or the pseudogene TRBV3-2) to TRBJ2-1; a possible D gene is TRBD2 (6 bases). This CDR3 spans 17 amino acids. V lost 0 bases to trimming and J lost 2 bases, with 14 bases between them. In germline, CDR1 is LGHDT, CDR2 YNNKEL (reference sequence). The CDR3 spells CASSQDLGGGTYNEQFF. DNA for the CDR3: TGTGCCAGCAGCCAAGATCTTGGGGGAGGTACCTACAATGAGCAGTTCTTC.

V and J are TRBV10-3 and TRBJ2-2; D perhaps matches TRBD1 (6 bases). CDR3 length: 14 amino acids. Germline CDR1 ENHRY, CDR2 SYGVKD. Trimming removed 4 bases from V and 2 bases from J, with 8 bases in between. CDR3 nucleotide sequence: TGTGCCATCAGTGTGGGACAAAACACCGGGGAGCTGTTTTTT. This sequence encodes CAISVGQNTGELFF.

This clone has just one count. The V gene is TRBV6-5, the J gene TRBJ2-1; TRBD2 might be the D (7 bases). The CDR3 totals 14 residues. Trimming removed 8 bases from V and 15 bases from J, with 26 bases in between. The germline CDR1 and CDR2 sequences are MNHEY and SVGAGI. CDR3 protein: CASFPVVGGGEGFF. Written as DNA, the CDR3 is TGTGCCAGCTTCCCAGTGGTTGGAGGGGGGGAAGGGTTCTTC.

J is TRBJ1-1 and V is TRBV30, with D possibly being TRBD1 (5 bases). V was cut by 3 bases and J by 1 base, with 12 bases left in between. This CDR3 region has 14 residues. From germline, CDR1 is GTSNPN and CDR2 SVGIG (reference sequence). CDR3 amino acids: CAWRGGSKNTEAFF. As DNA, the CDR3 is TGTGCCTGGAGGGGGGGATCGAAGAACACTGAAGCTTTCTTT.

This chain connects TRBV28 to TRBJ1-4, with TRBD1 matching over 7 bases. The CDR3 sequence is 15 residues long. The V and J ends lost 5 bases and 7 bases, in that order; junction bases with no gene match: 10. Per the germline V gene, CDR1 is MDHEN and CDR2 is SYDVKM. Written as DNA, the CDR3 is TGTGCCAGCAGTCAACACAGGGGAACGGTTGAAAAACTGTTTTTT. Amino acid sequence: CASSQHRGTVEKLFF.

The chain links TRBV27 to TRBJ2-7, with 8 positions matching TRBD1. The CDR3 totals 15 residues. Germline values: CDR1 MNHEY, CDR2 SMNVEV (reference sequence). J was trimmed by 1 base and V by 3 bases; bases with no gene match: 5. The CDR3 protein is CASSLVWTGSYEQYF. CDR3 in DNA: TGTGCCAGCAGTTTGGTATGGACAGGGTCCTACGAGCAGTACTTC.

The chain couples TRBV28 to TRBJ1-2; D perhaps matches TRBD1 (5 bases). The CDR3 spans 14 residues. CDR1 and CDR2 (germline): MDHEN, SYDVKM. The V end was cut by 6 bases, the J end by 3 bases, with 14 bases between. The CDR3 DNA is TGTGCCAGCAGAGGGGTCGGTGGTGACTATGGCTACACCTTC. Its protein is CASRGVGGDYGYTF.

The chain recombines TRBV5-1 with TRBJ1-2, with TRBD1 identical over 8 bases. The CDR3 spans 13 residues. Germline loops: CDR1 SGHRS, CDR2 YFSETQ. Losses at the gene ends were 4 bases for V and 6 bases for J; bases not matched to a gene: 5. The CDR3 is CASSSGQGHGYTF. CDR3 DNA sequence: TGCGCCAGCAGCAGCGGACAGGGCCATGGCTACACCTTC. The full variable domain, in which reference TRBV5-1 and TRBJ1-2 provide the parts outside the CDR3, is KAGVTQTPRYLIKTRGQQVTLSCSPISGHRSVSWYQQTPGQGLQFLFEYFSETQRNKGNFPGRFSGRQFSNSRSEMNVSTLELGDSALYLCASSSGQGHGYTFGSGTRLTVV.

A remark on this clone: Other DNA sequences from this sample encode an identical CDR3 as well. The chain combines TRBV5-1 with TRBJ1-1, with D unresolved. The CDR3 length is 14 residues. Trimming removed 0 bases at V and 2 bases at J, with 8 bases between. Germline V gene data show CDR1 as SGHRS and CDR2 as YFSETQ. The CDR3 region is CASSLVLGNTEAFF. The CDR3 DNA reads as TGCGCCAGCAGCTTGGTGCTGGGCAACACTGAAGCTTTCTTT. Full variable domain (outside the CDR3, taken from reference TRBV5-1 and TRBJ1-1): KAGVTQTPRYLIKTRGQQVTLSCSPISGHRSVSWYQQTPGQGLQFLFEYFSETQRNKGNFPGRFSGRQFSNSRSEMNVSTLELGDSALYLCASSLVLGNTEAFFGQGTRLTVV.

This chain connects TRBV10-3 to TRBJ1-4, with a tentative D call TRBD1 (6 bases). This CDR3 is 15 amino acids long. Trimming took off 0 bases at V and 7 bases at J, with 12 bases between the two ends. CDR1 ENHRY and CDR2 SYGVKD come from the germline V gene. DNA for the CDR3: TGTGCCATCAGTGAGTCGATCGGGACACCTGAAAAACTGTTTTTT. This sequence encodes CAISESIGTPEKLFF.

The rearrangement links TRBV19 to TRBJ2-1; 10 bases map to TRBD2. This CDR3 has 13 residues. The trim removed 9 bases at V and 7 bases at J, leaving 6 bases unmatched. From germline, CDR1 is LNHDA and CDR2 SQIVND (reference sequence). The CDR3 sequence: CASQVSGGNEQFF. DNA for the CDR3: TGTGCCAGCCAAGTTAGCGGGGGGAATGAGCAGTTCTTC.

The genes are TRBV7-3 and TRBJ1-1; no firm D call. The CDR3 runs 13 residues. Germline loops: CDR1 SGHTA, CDR2 FQGTGA. Trimming took off 4 bases at V and 1 base at J, with 7 bases between the two ends. This chain's CDR3 is CASSSEGNTEAFF. Here the CDR3 DNA reads TGTGCCAGCAGCTCAGAGGGGAACACTGAAGCTTTCTTT.

V usage is TRBV7-8 and J usage is TRBJ2-7; D perhaps matches TRBD2 (7 bases). Looked up from germline, CDR1 is SGHVS and CDR2 is FQNEAQ. V shed 5 bases and J shed 2 bases, with 10 bases lying between them. The CDR3 loop spans 13 amino acids. The CDR3 sequence: CASSSGTTYEQYF. The CDR3 DNA is TGTGCCAGCAGCAGCGGGACAACCTACGAGCAGTACTTC.

On this clone: Mismatch with germline at one junction end may stem from a read error. J is TRBJ2-1 and V is TRBV7-7, with D maybe TRBD2 (5 bases). The CDR3 has 14 residues. Germline V lookup: CDR1 SSHAT, CDR2 FNYEAQ (reference sequence). This chain's CDR3 is CASSLGGSHNEQFF. CDR3 coding DNA: TGTGCTAGCAGCTTAGGAGGTTCCCACAATGAGCAGTTCTTC.

This clone was seen more than once but under ten times. The V call is TRBV27, the J call TRBJ2-1, with TRBD2 matching over 16 bases. The trim removed 6 bases at V and 4 bases at J, leaving 3 bases unmatched. The CDR3 has 16 residues. CDR1 is MNHEY, CDR2 SMNVEV, per germline (reference sequence). The CDR3 DNA is TGTGCCAGCAGCTTGGGACTAGCGGGAGGGTACAATGAGCAGTTCTTC. It is translated as CASSLGLAGGYNEQFF.

V gene TRBV10-3 combines with J gene TRBJ2-2, with a possible D match to TRBD1 (7 bases). Trimming removed 2 bases from V and 5 bases from J, with 12 bases in between. Germline loops: CDR1 ENHRY, CDR2 SYGVKD. The CDR3 sequence is 15 residues long. CDR3 protein: CAISERTGGTGELFF. The CDR3 bases are TGTGCCATCAGTGAGAGGACAGGAGGGACCGGGGAGCTGTTTTTT.

The chain carries TRBV29-1 and TRBJ1-1, with a tentative D call TRBD1 (6 bases). Germline CDR1 and CDR2: SQVTM and ANQGSEA. The V end lost 6 bases, the J end lost 4 bases, and 21 bases lay between the germline ends. The CDR3 extends over 15 amino acids. In nucleotides, the CDR3 is TGCAGCGTCCGACCGGGACACGCTGTCGGCACTGAAGCTTTCTTT. Protein product: CSVRPGHAVGTEAFF. The complete variable domain, with remaining parts taken from reference TRBV29-1 and TRBJ1-1, reads SAVISQKPSRDICQRGTSLTIQCQVDSQVTMMFWYRQQPGQSLTLIATANQGSEATYESGFVIDKFPISRPNLTFSTLTVSNMSPEDSSIYLCSVRPGHAVGTEAFFGQGTRLTVV.